This entry describes one T cell receptor delta chain. TCRdb's protein for this DNA is that of a much larger clone and differs from the translation at residue 17, likely a read error; the protein shown is the DNA translation. Trimming removed 0 bases from V and 3 bases from J; junction bases left unmatched: 28. The CDR3 spans 25 residues. In germline, CDR1 is TSWWSYY, CDR2 QGS. Flow sorting of PBMC yielded separate Vgamma9/Vdelta2+ and Vdelta2-negative gammadelta T cell populations for bulk repertoire analysis. This specimen belongs to a study of γδ T cells in repeated Plasmodium falciparum infection. TCRdb re-called clones from the multiplex PCR reads using CATT. The table has some 51,000 delta-chain clones, about 2% seen once; the top ten hold roughly a quarter.

This receptor was identified in a pool of human donors (malaria-infected and uninfected, not separated). The chain has TRDV1 and TRDJ1; 13 bases line up with TRDD3. The J gene is absent in TCRdb and was assigned here via DNA matching to germline. Sequencing was done on a sample of gamma-delta T cells from blood. CDR3 bases: TGTGCTCTTGGGGAACTACAGTCTTCCTACACAAAAACTGGGGGATACGAGTCCTCCCCCGATAAACTCATCTTT. Protein product: CALGELQSSYTKTGGYESSPDKLIF.